This TCR beta chain stems from a study of blood T cell repertoires in COVID-19. Germline V lookup: CDR1 KGHSH, CDR2 LQKENI. CDR3 length: 13 amino acids. The trim removed 6 bases at V and 3 bases at J, leaving 4 bases unmatched. Sequencing used immunoSEQ multiplex PCR; TCRdb keeps in-frame clones, though not all of them. The table includes approximately 210,000 clones, under 90% detected once. The sequenced material came from peripheral blood. This receptor was identified in an elderly woman with COVID-19, enrolled during active disease. The rearrangement joins TRBV18 to TRBJ2-7, with TRBD2 matching 8 bases. CDR3 loop: CASSQTSDYEQYF. For the CDR3, the DNA is TGTGCCAGCTCCCAGACTAGCGACTACGAGCAGTACTTC.